This record covers a single T cell receptor (beta chain). The data were obtained in a study of shared T cell receptors in the human thymus. The data were produced by immunoSEQ multiplex PCR, yet TCRdb's version contains in-frame clones alone and is incomplete. The data hold about 660,000 clones, with more than 75% observed a single time. These data were also filed under a second study, of human thymus T cells. From that paper: From resections taken during corrective heart surgery, the thymus tissue was obtained.

The receptor was isolated from a boy less than two years old with a congenital heart defect. Sequencing was carried out using thymocytes.

The CDR3 sequence is CASSHTPGLAVGEQFF. The DNA for the CDR3 is TGTGCCAGCAGCCACACCCCGGGACTAGCGGTTGGTGAGCAGTTCTTC. The chain combines TRBV4-2 with TRBJ2-1; 11 bases fit TRBD2. Germline CDR1 is LGHNA and CDR2 is YNFKEQ. CDR3 length: 16 amino acids. Trimming took 3 bases from V and 9 from J; bases not matched to a gene: 10.